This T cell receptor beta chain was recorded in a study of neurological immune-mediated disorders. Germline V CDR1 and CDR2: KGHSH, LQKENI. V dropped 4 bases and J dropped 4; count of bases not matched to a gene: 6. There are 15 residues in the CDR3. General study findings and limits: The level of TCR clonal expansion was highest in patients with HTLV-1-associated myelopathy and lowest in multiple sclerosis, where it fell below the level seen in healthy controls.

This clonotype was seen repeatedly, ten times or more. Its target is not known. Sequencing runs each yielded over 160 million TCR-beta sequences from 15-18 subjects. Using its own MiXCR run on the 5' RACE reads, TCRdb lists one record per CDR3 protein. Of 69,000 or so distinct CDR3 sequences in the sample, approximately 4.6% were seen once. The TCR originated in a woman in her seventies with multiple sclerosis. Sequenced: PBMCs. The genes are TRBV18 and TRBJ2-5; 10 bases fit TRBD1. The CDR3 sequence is CASSLTGTGAETQYF. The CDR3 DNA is TGTGCCAGCTCACTAACCGGGACAGGGGCAGAGACCCAGTACTTC.